The 11 T cell receptor beta chains in this list originate from one sample, sequenced in a study of cytomegalovirus exposure and HLA in healthy donors. Primers included in the PCR were 60 Vbeta and 13 Jbeta primers. Sequenced by immunoSEQ multiplex PCR; TCRdb stores in-frame clones only, minus some. The sample has approximately 160,000 clones; less than 90% are singletons. Sequencing used PBMCs. The receptors come from a woman aged 45-59 years in good health and CMV-seropositive.

The chain joins TRBV27 to TRBJ2-1, with TRBD1 matching over 7 bases. This CDR3 comprises 18 residues. Germline trimming cut 8 bases from V and 5 bases from J; bases unmatched to any gene: 21. Looked up from germline, CDR1 is MNHEY and CDR2 is SMNVEV (reference sequence). The CDR3 coding sequence is TGTGCCAGCCCAAACGGTAAGGCATTGAGGGACAGAGACAATGAGCAGTTCTTC. Its translation: CASPNGKALRDRDNEQFF.

The chain joins TRBV5-5 to TRBJ1-2; D gene uncertain. The CDR3 spans 14 residues. CDR1 SGHKS and CDR2 YYEKEE come from the germline V gene (reference sequence). With 0 bases removed from V and 4 bases from J, the gap between germline ends came to 10 bases. DNA for the CDR3: TGTGCCAGCAGCTTGGTTGCGGCAACCTATGGCTACACCTTC. The encoded protein is CASSLVAATYGYTF. Full variable domain (outside the CDR3, taken from reference TRBV5-5 and TRBJ1-2): DAGVTQSPTHLIKTRGQQVTLRCSPISGHKSVSWYQQVLGQGPQFIFQYYEKEERGRGNFPDRFSARQFPNYSSELNVNALLLGDSALYLCASSLVAATYGYTFGSGTRLTVV.

This sequence joins TRBV5-1 and TRBJ2-5; D unclear. The germline V gene has CDR1 SGHRS and CDR2 YFSETQ. The CDR3 has 13 amino acids. Trimming shortened V by 4 bases and J by 11 bases, and 18 bases separated the two germline ends. CDR3 loop: CASSLITRSEQYF. CDR3 DNA: TGCGCCAGCAGCCTCATCACCCGTTCGGAGCAGTACTTC.

This chain links TRBV4-2 with TRBJ2-3, with 13 positions matching TRBD2. With V trimmed by 2 bases and J by 6 bases, 5 bases remained unmatched. The germline gives CDR1 LGHNA, CDR2 YNFKEQ. The CDR3 totals 16 residues. CDR3 coding DNA: TGTGCCAGCAGCCAAAAACTAGCGGGGGGGTCTGATACGCAGTATTTT. Its translation: CASSQKLAGGSDTQYF.

The chain joins TRBV6-4 to TRBJ2-3, with 7 nucleotides matching TRBD1. This CDR3 comprises 17 residues. Germline CDR1 is MRHNA and CDR2 is SNTAGT. V lost 2 bases and J lost 4; bases outside the gene matches: 12. The DNA of the CDR3 is TGTGCCAGCAGTGACGCCGGGGCAGGGGGTCTTCCAGATACGCAGTATTTT. This translates into CASSDAGAGGLPDTQYF.

The rearrangement uses TRBV19 and TRBJ2-1, with a weak D call TRBD1 (5 bases). There are 13 residues in the CDR3. CDR1 and CDR2 from the germline V gene are LNHDA and SQIVND (reference sequence). The V gene lost 3 bases and the J gene lost 7 bases, with 10 bases spanning the gap. The CDR3, as DNA: TGTGCCAGTAGTATCGGTCACAGGAATGAGCAGTTCTTC. Its protein product is CASSIGHRNEQFF.

This clone appeared once. The CDR3 here is CASRVLQAGGYEQYF. In DNA, the CDR3 is TGTGCCAGCAGGGTTCTGCAAGCGGGAGGCTACGAGCAGTACTTC. The chain uses TRBV7-9 and TRBJ2-7, with TRBD2 matching 9 bases. Trimming at V came to 6 bases and at J to 3 bases, leaving 9 bases not matched to a gene. This CDR3 spans 15 amino acids. CDR1 is SEHNR and CDR2 is FQNEAQ in the germline V gene (reference sequence).

A word on this clone: This sample also contains other DNA sequences that code for the same CDR3. This chain uses TRBV7-3 with TRBJ2-3; TRBD1 might be the D (6 bases). Trimming took 3 bases from V and 0 from J, leaving 7 bases between them. The germline CDR1 and CDR2 sequences are SGHTA and FQGTGA. The CDR3 has 14 amino acids. The CDR3 coding sequence is TGTGCCAGCAGCTTGGACAGAAGCACAGATACGCAGTATTTT. This translates into CASSLDRSTDTQYF.

This clone was seen only a few times. CDR3 in amino acids: CASSSGLAGSTDTQYF. In DNA, the CDR3 is TGTGCCAGCAGTTCCGGACTAGCGGGGAGCACAGATACGCAGTATTTT. J is TRBJ2-3 and V is TRBV6-5, with 12 bases identical to TRBD2. This CDR3 is built from 16 residues. Germline CDR1 reads MNHEY; CDR2 reads SVGAGI. Trimming at V came to 4 bases and at J to 0 bases, leaving 2 bases not matched to a gene.

This clone was found once. The chain employs TRBV7-8 and TRBJ2-6; no clear D. Germline-derived CDR1 and CDR2 are SGHVS and FQNEAQ. The CDR3 covers 18 residues. V lost 0 bases and J 3 bases, leaving 15 bases between the germline ends. CDR3 sequence (DNA): TGTGCCAGCAGCTTAGCGCGAGTCTGGGCAGGTGGGGCCAACGTCCTGACTTTC. Translated: CASSLARVWAGGANVLTF.

This clone was recorded only once. The chain combines TRBV7-2 with TRBJ2-3, with a weak D call TRBD1 (6 bases). The CDR3 contains 12 residues. Between the trimmed V and J ends, which lost 4 bases and 9 bases, there was a span of 11 bases. The germline CDR1 and CDR2 sequences are SGHTA and FQGNSA. CDR3 nucleotides: TGTGCCAGCAGCTCCGCACAGGGAACGCAGTATTTT. This codes for CASSSAQGTQYF. Full variable domain (remainder filled in from reference TRBV7-2 and TRBJ2-3): GAGVSQSPSNKVTEKGKDVELRCDPISGHTALYWYRQSLGQGLEFLIYFQGNSAPDKSGLPSDRFSAERTGGSVSTLTIQRTQQEDSAVYLCASSSAQGTQYFGPGTRLTVL.